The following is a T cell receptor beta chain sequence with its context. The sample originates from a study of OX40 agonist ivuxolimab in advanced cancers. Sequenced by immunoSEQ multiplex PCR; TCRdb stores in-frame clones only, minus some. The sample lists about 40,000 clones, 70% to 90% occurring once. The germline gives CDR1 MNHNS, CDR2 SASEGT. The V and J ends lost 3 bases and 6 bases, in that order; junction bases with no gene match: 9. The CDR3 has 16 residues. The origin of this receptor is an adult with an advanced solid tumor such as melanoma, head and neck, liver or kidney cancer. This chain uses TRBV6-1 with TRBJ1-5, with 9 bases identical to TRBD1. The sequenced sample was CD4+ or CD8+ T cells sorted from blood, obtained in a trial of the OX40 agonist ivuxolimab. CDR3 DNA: TGTGCCAGCAGTGATGACGGGACAGGGCCGAGTCAGCCCCAGCATTTT. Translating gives CASSDDGTGPSQPQHF.